A selection of T cell receptor beta chains follows, all from one sample in a study of blood T cell repertoires in COVID-19. Produced via immunoSEQ multiplex PCR; TCRdb's table is partial and in-frame only. The sample lists 200,000 to 250,000 clones, around 88% occurring once. The sample comprised PBMCs or T cells enriched from blood (not recorded which). These receptors were taken from a woman aged 50 to 65 who had recovered from COVID-19. Each CDR3 is given with its conserved first and last residue. The D gene is left open where the match is weak. Part of the rows lack a size; the others show once, few, many or a class for expanded clones.

j_call	clone_size	v_call	d_call	cdr3_nt	cdr3_aa
TRBJ1-6	.	TRBV27	.	TGTGCCAGCAGAGGTATAGCGGGTTCACCCCTCCACTTT	CASRGIAGSPLHF
TRBJ1-1	.	TRBV6-2/TRBV6-3	.	TGTGCCAGCAGTTACGCCGGTTCGAACACTGAAGCTTTCTTT	CASSYAGSNTEAFF
TRBJ2-3	.	TRBV20-1	.	TGCAGTGCCCTAGCAGATACGCAGTATTTT	CSALADTQYF
TRBJ2-7	.	TRBV11-3	.	TGTGCCAGCAGTCCAGGGTACGAGCAGTACTTC	CASSPGYEQYF
TRBJ1-2	.	TRBV6-5	TRBD1	TGTGCCAGCAGCTCTCCCGGGACAGGGAACTATGGCTACACCTTC	CASSSPGTGNYGYTF
TRBJ2-1	.	TRBV5-1	TRBD2	TGCGCCAGCAGCCCAGATACCCCTAGCGGGTCCTACAATGAGCAGTTCTTC	CASSPDTPSGSYNEQFF
TRBJ1-1	.	TRBV2	.	TGTGCCAGCAGTGAACCGGGGAGGGACACTGAAGCTTTCTTT	CASSEPGRDTEAFF
TRBJ1-2	.	TRBV19	.	TGTGCCAGTAGTATCGGGTTTCGGTATGGCTACACCTTC	CASSIGFRYGYTF
TRBJ2-4	.	TRBV29-1	.	TGCAGCGTTTCGGGGGGCTTAGCCAAAAACATTCAGTACTTC	CSVSGGLAKNIQYF
TRBJ1-6	.	TRBV7-2	.	TGTGCCAGCAGCTTAGTGTTCCAGGGGAGTGGGTCACCCCTCCACTTT	CASSLVFQGSGSPLHF
TRBJ1-5	few	TRBV28	.	TGTGCCAGCAGTATGGTCCCGGGGAGCAATCAGCCCCAGCATTTT	CASSMVPGSNQPQHF
TRBJ1-2	.	TRBV18	TRBD1	TGTGCCAGCTCACCAAGGACAGGGGAGCGCTATGGCTACACCTTC	CASSPRTGERYGYTF
TRBJ2-7	few	TRBV7-6	TRBD1	TGTGCCAGCAGCTTCAGGACAGGGAGCTACGAGCAGTACTTC	CASSFRTGSYEQYF
TRBJ1-6	.	TRBV23-1	.	TGCGCCAGCAGCCAACCCCAAGACAGTTCTAATTCACCCCTCCACTTT	CASSQPQDSSNSPLHF
TRBJ2-3	.	TRBV9	.	TGTGCCAGCAGCGTAGCAGTAGATACGCAGTATTTT	CASSVAVDTQYF
TRBJ2-7	.	TRBV6-5	.	TGTGCCAGCAGACAGGGATCCTACGAGCAGTACTTC	CASRQGSYEQYF
TRBJ1-1	once	TRBV5-1	TRBD1	TGCGCCAGCAGCTCCTCCGGACAGGGAGGCACTGAAGCTTTCTTT	CASSSSGQGGTEAFF